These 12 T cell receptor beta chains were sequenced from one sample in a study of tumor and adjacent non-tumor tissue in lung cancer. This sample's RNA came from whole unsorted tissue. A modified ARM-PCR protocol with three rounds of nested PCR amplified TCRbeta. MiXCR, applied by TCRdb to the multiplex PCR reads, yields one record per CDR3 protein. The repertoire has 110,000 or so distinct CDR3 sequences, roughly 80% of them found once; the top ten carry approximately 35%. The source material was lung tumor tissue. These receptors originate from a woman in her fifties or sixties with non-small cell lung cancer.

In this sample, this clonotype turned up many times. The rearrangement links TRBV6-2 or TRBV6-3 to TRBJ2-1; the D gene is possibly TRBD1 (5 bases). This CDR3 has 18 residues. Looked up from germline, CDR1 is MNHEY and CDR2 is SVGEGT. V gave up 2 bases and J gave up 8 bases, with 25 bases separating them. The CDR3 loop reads CASSYLLSQGQGIDEQFF. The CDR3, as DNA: TGTGCCAGCAGTTACCTGCTCAGCCAAGGGCAGGGAATAGATGAGCAGTTCTTC.

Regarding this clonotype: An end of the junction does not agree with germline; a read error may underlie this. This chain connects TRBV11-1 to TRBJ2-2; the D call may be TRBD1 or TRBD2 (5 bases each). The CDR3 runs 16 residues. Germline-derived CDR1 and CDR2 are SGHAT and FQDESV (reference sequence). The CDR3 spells CDSSAWKGVNTGELFF. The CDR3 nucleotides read TGTGACAGCAGCGCCTGGAAAGGGGTGAACACCGGGGAACTGTTTTTT.

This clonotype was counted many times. CDR3 in DNA: TGTGCCAGCAATCGGGACAGGACTATTAAAGAGACCCAGTACTTC. This sequence encodes CASNRDRTIKETQYF. This rearrangement joins TRBV28 to TRBJ2-5; 8 bases agree with TRBD1. Germline loops: CDR1 MDHEN, CDR2 SYDVKM. V lost 7 bases to trimming and J lost 3 bases; unmatched junction nucleotides: 10. The CDR3 totals 15 residues.

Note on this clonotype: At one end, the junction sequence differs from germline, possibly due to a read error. CDR3 nucleotide sequence: TGTGCCAGCAGTTTAGGGGGCACAAAAGCCTACGACCAGTACTTC. Its translation is CASSLGGTKAYDQYF. The chain recombines TRBV11-1 with TRBJ2-7, with 7 bases identical to TRBD1. The CDR3 is 15 residues long. Looked up from germline, CDR1 is SGHAT and CDR2 is FQDESV (reference sequence).

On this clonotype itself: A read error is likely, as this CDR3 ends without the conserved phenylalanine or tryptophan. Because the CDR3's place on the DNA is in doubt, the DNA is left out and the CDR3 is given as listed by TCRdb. CDR3 amino acids: CTSSLESEKLFS. V gene TRBV11-3 combines with J gene TRBJ1-4. Germline V gives CDR1 SGHNT, CDR2 YENEEA. The CDR3 spans 12 amino acids, including both terminal residues.

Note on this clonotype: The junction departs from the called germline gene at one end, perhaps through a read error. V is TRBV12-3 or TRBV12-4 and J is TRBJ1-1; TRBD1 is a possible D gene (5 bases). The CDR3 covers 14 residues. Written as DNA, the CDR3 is TGTGCCAGCAGTTATGGGGCAGGGACCACTGAAACTTTCTTT. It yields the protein CASSYGAGTTETFF.

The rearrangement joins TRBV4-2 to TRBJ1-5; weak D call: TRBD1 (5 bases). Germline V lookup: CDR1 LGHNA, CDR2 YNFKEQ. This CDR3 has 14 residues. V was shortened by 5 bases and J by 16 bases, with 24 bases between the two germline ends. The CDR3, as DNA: TGTGCCAGCAGCGATGGGGGAAGGAATGAGCCTCAACATTTT. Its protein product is CASSDGGRNEPQHF.

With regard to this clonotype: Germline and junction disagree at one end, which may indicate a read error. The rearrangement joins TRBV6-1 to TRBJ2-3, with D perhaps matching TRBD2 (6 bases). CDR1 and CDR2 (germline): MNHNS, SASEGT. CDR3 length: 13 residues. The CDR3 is CASSESPRDTQLF. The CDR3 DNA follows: TGTGCCAGCAGTGAATCGCCGCGGGATACGCAGCTTTTT.

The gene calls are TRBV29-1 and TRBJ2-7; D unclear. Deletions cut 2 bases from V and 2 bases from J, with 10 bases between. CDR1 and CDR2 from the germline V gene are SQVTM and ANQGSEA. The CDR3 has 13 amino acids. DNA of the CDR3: TGCAGCGTTGAACTCGACCGACCCTACGAGCAGTACTTC. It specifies CSVELDRPYEQYF.

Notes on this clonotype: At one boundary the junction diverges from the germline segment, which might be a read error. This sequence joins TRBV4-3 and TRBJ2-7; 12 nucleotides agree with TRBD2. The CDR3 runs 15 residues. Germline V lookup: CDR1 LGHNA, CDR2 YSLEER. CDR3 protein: CASSQWTSGTYEQCF. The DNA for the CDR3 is TGCGCCAGCAGCCAATGGACTAGCGGGACCTACGAGCAGTGCTTC.

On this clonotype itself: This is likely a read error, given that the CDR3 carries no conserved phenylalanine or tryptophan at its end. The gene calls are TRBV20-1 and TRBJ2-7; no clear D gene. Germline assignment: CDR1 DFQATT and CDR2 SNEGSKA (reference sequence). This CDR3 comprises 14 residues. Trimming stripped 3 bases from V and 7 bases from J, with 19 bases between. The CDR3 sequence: CSASSQEVPYEQYL. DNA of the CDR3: TGCAGTGCTAGCTCGCAGGAAGTTCCTTATGAGCAGTACTTA.

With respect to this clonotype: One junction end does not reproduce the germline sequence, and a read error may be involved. The CDR3 bases are TGCGCCAGCAGTCAAGAGACACGGAGGACCCAGCCCCAGCATTTT. Translating gives CASSQETRRTQPQHF. The chain joins TRBV4-1 to TRBJ1-5, with D unresolved. Germline CDR1 is MGHRA and CDR2 is YSYEKL. This CDR3 spans 15 amino acids.